These 26 T cell receptor beta chains came from one sample sequenced in a study of cytomegalovirus exposure and HLA in healthy donors. Vbeta (60) and Jbeta (13) primers were used in the PCR. Using immunoSEQ multiplex PCR, the repertoire was profiled, and TCRdb retains in-frame clones only, with some absent. The sample contains 100,000 to 150,000 clones, roughly 70% of which appear only once. Source material: PBMCs. The receptors here all came from a man between 35 and 55 years old in good health and CMV-seropositive.

V usage is TRBV2 and J usage is TRBJ1-2; TRBD1 agrees at 7 bases. The CDR3 sequence is 14 residues long. Germline V gene data show CDR1 as SNHLY and CDR2 as FYNNEI. The junction had 5 bases not matched to a gene; V was cut back by 7 bases and J by 0 bases. The CDR3 coding sequence is TGTGCCAGCAACCCAGGGGGTCCTAACTATGGCTACACCTTC. As protein: CASNPGGPNYGYTF.

J is TRBJ2-7 and V is TRBV6-6; the D is unclear. V was trimmed by 6 bases and J by 1 base, leaving 16 bases between them. Germline V gene lookup returns CDR1 MNHNY and CDR2 SVGAGI (reference sequence). The CDR3 has 15 residues. CDR3 bases: TGTGCCAGCAGCAACGACGTCCTCGGGTCCTACGAGCAGTACTTC. It yields the protein CASSNDVLGSYEQYF.

This clone has only one observation. The genes are TRBV6-1 and TRBJ2-1; D is undetermined. Trimming left V 4 bases short and J 7 bases short, with 5 bases between. This CDR3 region has 11 residues. In germline, CDR1 is MNHNS, CDR2 SASEGT. In nucleotides, the CDR3 is TGTGCCAGCAGTGGTAGTAATGAGCAGTTCTTC. Translated, it gives CASSGSNEQFF.

The chain combines TRBV5-6 with TRBJ2-3, with D perhaps matching TRBD2 (5 bases). Germline loops: CDR1 SGHDT, CDR2 YYEEEE. V lost 6 bases and J lost 0, with 14 bases in between. The CDR3 runs to 15 residues. DNA for the CDR3: TGTGCCAGCACCGTTGAGAGGGTTAGCACAGATACGCAGTATTTT. This sequence encodes CASTVERVSTDTQYF.

A remark on this clone: This sample also contains other DNA sequences that code for the same CDR3. The CDR3 nucleotides read TGTGCCAGCAGCCCCCCCAGGGGCTACGAGCAGTACTTC. Translating it yields CASSPPRGYEQYF. J is TRBJ2-7 and V is TRBV13; tentatively, D is TRBD1 (6 bases). The germline V gene has CDR1 PRHDT and CDR2 FYEKMQ (reference sequence). The CDR3 consists of 13 residues. V lost 5 bases and J 3 bases, leaving 11 bases between the germline ends.

V gene TRBV30 combines with J gene TRBJ1-3; D might be TRBD1 (5 bases). The V gene's germline CDR1 is GTSNPN and CDR2 SVGIG (reference sequence). CDR3 size: 12 residues. Trimming removed 4 bases at V and 7 bases at J, with 11 bases between. As DNA, the CDR3 is TGTGCCTGGAATCCGGACATTAACACCATATATTTT. This encodes CAWNPDINTIYF.

CDR3: CAISELAEKYEQYF. In nucleotides, the CDR3 is TGTGCCATCAGTGAGCTAGCGGAGAAGTACGAGCAGTACTTC. The chain employs TRBV10-3 and TRBJ2-5; TRBD2 aligns across 7 bases. The J call is uncertain, as TRBJ2-7 better fits the DNA end. Germline CDR1 and CDR2: ENHRY and SYGVKD. The CDR3 totals 14 residues.

V gene TRBV5-1 combines with J gene TRBJ2-5; 7 bases align to TRBD1. TRBJ2-7 matches the DNA end more closely, so the J call is doubtful. The CDR3 has 13 residues. Per the germline V gene, CDR1 is SGHRS and CDR2 is YFSETQ. The CDR3 loop reads CASSRDSTNEQYF. The DNA for the CDR3 is TGCGCCAGCTCACGGGACAGTACAAACGAGCAGTACTTC.

J is TRBJ1-5 and V is TRBV7-6, with D tentatively TRBD1 (5 bases). Trimming shortened V by 2 bases and J by 11 bases, and 13 bases separated the two germline ends. The CDR3 consists of 13 residues. Germline loops: CDR1 SGHVS, CDR2 FNYEAQ. In nucleotides, the CDR3 is TGTGCCAGCAGCTTAAAGCTCGGGGACTCCCAGCATTTT. It yields the protein CASSLKLGDSQHF.

This clone has more than one count but fewer than ten. The chain employs TRBV30 and TRBJ1-2, with D maybe TRBD1 (5 bases). The V gene lost 4 bases and the J gene lost 6 bases, with 9 bases spanning the gap. This CDR3 region has 11 residues. Germline CDR1 reads GTSNPN; CDR2 reads SVGIG (reference sequence). The CDR3 sequence is CAWTGRDGYTF. The DNA for the CDR3 is TGTGCCTGGACAGGGAGGGATGGCTACACCTTC. Using reference TRBV30 and TRBJ1-2 for the parts outside the CDR3, the full variable domain is SQTIHQWPATLVQPVGSPLSLECTVEGTSNPNLYWYRQAAGRGLQLLFYSVGIGQISSEVPQNLSASRPQDRQFILSSKKLLLSDSGFYLCAWTGRDGYTFGSGTRLTVV.

V usage is TRBV2 and J usage is TRBJ1-5, with 8 bases matching TRBD1. With 5 bases clipped from V and 4 bases from J, the junction kept 7 bases outside the gene matches. The germline V gene has CDR1 SNHLY and CDR2 FYNNEI. CDR3 length: 15 amino acids. In DNA form, the CDR3 reads TGTGCCAGCAGTACCAGATGGACAGGGAATCAGCCCCAGCATTTT. This gives the protein CASSTRWTGNQPQHF.

The chain uses TRBV28 and TRBJ1-2; D possibly corresponds to TRBD1 (6 bases). This CDR3 is built from 15 residues. The germline CDR1 and CDR2 sequences are MDHEN and SYDVKM. V dropped 3 bases and J dropped 8 bases, with 19 bases sitting between them. The CDR3 is CASSFVNRADWGYTF. Here the CDR3 DNA reads TGTGCCAGCAGTTTTGTAAACAGGGCTGACTGGGGCTACACCTTC.

V and J are TRBV5-5 and TRBJ1-3, with TRBD1 identical over 8 bases. Trimming at V came to 4 bases and at J to 4 bases, leaving 13 bases not matched to a gene. Per germline, CDR1 SGHKS and CDR2 YYEKEE (reference sequence). This CDR3 spans 17 amino acids. The DNA for the CDR3 is TGTGCCAGCAGCCAAACAATCACAGGGGGAGGAGGAAACACCATATATTTT. Encoded protein: CASSQTITGGGGNTIYF.

The rearrangement joins TRBV28 to TRBJ1-3; tentatively, D is TRBD1 (6 bases). CDR3 length: 15 amino acids. The germline V and J ends were trimmed by 2 bases and 4 bases, with 12 bases remaining between them. Germline assignment: CDR1 MDHEN and CDR2 SYDVKM. CDR3 sequence reads: CASSLMGADGNTIYF. The CDR3 DNA reads TGTGCCAGCAGTTTAATGGGGGCCGACGGAAACACCATATATTTT.

This clone was recorded a few times. The V call is TRBV28, the J call TRBJ2-7; 8 bases match TRBD1. Germline loops: CDR1 MDHEN, CDR2 SYDVKM. The CDR3 extends over 17 amino acids. The ends lost 7 bases at V and 10 bases at J; junction bases unmatched: 24. Here the CDR3 DNA reads TGTGCCAGCAACCGAATAGGGTTTTCCAGGGGGCGCCGGGAACAGTACTTC. Its translation is CASNRIGFSRGRREQYF.

The sample holds a few counts of this clone. The rearrangement uses TRBV10-3 and TRBJ1-5; D is possibly TRBD1 (5 bases). Germline lookup yields CDR1 ENHRY and CDR2 SYGVKD. V was cut by 10 bases and J by 5 bases, with 21 bases left in between. The CDR3 consists of 15 residues. CDR3: CATRQSLGPDQPQHF. DNA for the CDR3: TGTGCCACCAGACAGAGCCTTGGGCCCGATCAGCCCCAGCATTTT.

The chain links TRBV18 to TRBJ2-3; 14 positions match TRBD2. Germline V lookup: CDR1 KGHSH, CDR2 LQKENI. The CDR3 sequence is 16 residues long. V was pared by 3 bases and J by 3 bases, with 2 bases of the junction left unmatched. The CDR3 sequence: CASSPRTSGGTDTQYF. CDR3 coding DNA: TGTGCCAGCTCACCTCGGACTAGCGGGGGGACAGATACGCAGTATTTT.

V usage is TRBV14 and J usage is TRBJ1-2, with unresolved D. Per germline, CDR1 SGHDN and CDR2 FVKESK. The CDR3 runs to 15 residues. Trimming stripped 1 base from V and 3 bases from J, with 12 bases between. Written as DNA, the CDR3 is TGTGCCAGCAGCCAAGGGAGAAACCCAGACTATGGCTACACCTTC. Translation gives CASSQGRNPDYGYTF.

Points on this clone: Mismatch with germline at one junction end may stem from a read error. The chain uses TRBV10-3 and TRBJ1-2; D is perhaps TRBD1 (6 bases). Germline CDR1 and CDR2: ENHRY and SYGVKD. The CDR3 spans 13 residues. The CDR3 bases are TGTGCCAGCAGTGAACAGGGAAACTATGGCTACACCTTC. Translated, it gives CASSEQGNYGYTF.

As concerns this clone: An end of the junction does not agree with germline; a read error may underlie this. The chain couples TRBV7-7 to TRBJ1-4, with 7 bases identical to TRBD1. The germline gives CDR1 SSHAT, CDR2 FNYEAQ (reference sequence). The CDR3 is 15 amino acids. The CDR3 coding sequence is TGTGCTAGCAGCCCCGACAGGGAATCTAATGAAAAACTGTTTTTT. Amino acid sequence: CASSPDRESNEKLFF.

As regards this clone: The same CDR3 also results from other DNA sequences found in this sample. This rearrangement joins TRBV5-1 to TRBJ1-1; 7 nucleotides agree with TRBD1. Germline CDR1 is SGHRS and CDR2 is YFSETQ. This CDR3 comprises 11 residues. Trimming cost V 3 bases and J 8 bases; bases outside gene matches: 1. CDR3 in amino acids: CASSSDREAFF. The CDR3 coding sequence is TGCGCCAGCAGCTCGGACAGGGAAGCTTTCTTT. The variable domain in full, with the rest retrieved from reference TRBV5-1 and TRBJ1-1, is KAGVTQTPRYLIKTRGQQVTLSCSPISGHRSVSWYQQTPGQGLQFLFEYFSETQRNKGNFPGRFSGRQFSNSRSEMNVSTLELGDSALYLCASSSDREAFFGQGTRLTVV.

This sequence joins TRBV29-1 and TRBJ2-1, with 11 bases lining up with TRBD2. Germline V lookup: CDR1 SQVTM, CDR2 ANQGSEA. The length of the CDR3 is 20 residues. The J segment lost 0 bases and the V segment lost 1 base, leaving 14 bases of the junction unmatched. Here the CDR3 DNA reads TGCAGCGTTGAAGGAGTCAGGACTAGCGGGCCTGAGAGCTCCTACAATGAGCAGTTCTTC. Amino acid sequence: CSVEGVRTSGPESSYNEQFF.

This sequence joins TRBV28 and TRBJ2-6; possible D gene TRBD1, 6 bases. V shed 5 bases and J shed 3 bases, with 11 bases lying between them. Germline CDR1 is MDHEN and CDR2 is SYDVKM. The CDR3 loop spans 15 amino acids. CDR3 DNA: TGTGCCAGCAGTCAAACAGGGTTTGGGGCCAACGTCCTGACTTTC. Its protein product is CASSQTGFGANVLTF.

The chain carries TRBV19 and TRBJ1-2; D is perhaps TRBD1 (5 bases). V shed 6 bases and J shed 4 bases, with 15 bases lying between them. CDR1 and CDR2 from the germline V gene are LNHDA and SQIVND (reference sequence). The CDR3 extends over 14 amino acids. The CDR3: CASSKGGVGYGYTF. The CDR3 DNA follows: TGTGCCAGTAGCAAAGGAGGGGTCGGCTATGGCTACACCTTC.

The chain employs TRBV11-3 and TRBJ2-5; D ambiguous. Germline V lookup: CDR1 SGHNT, CDR2 YENEEA. V lost 5 bases, J lost 5 bases, and 9 bases lay in between. The CDR3 totals 12 residues. The CDR3 reads CASSHSHETQYF. Written as DNA, the CDR3 is TGTGCCAGCAGCCACTCCCACGAGACCCAGTACTTC.

J is TRBJ2-7 and V is TRBV19, with a tentative D call TRBD1 (5 bases). V dropped 6 bases and J dropped 4 bases, with 10 bases sitting between them. The CDR3 contains 12 residues. Germline CDR1 is LNHDA and CDR2 is SQIVND (reference sequence). The CDR3, as DNA: TGTGCCAGTAGAGGGGCCCGATACGAGCAGTACTTC. This codes for CASRGARYEQYF.